The next 8 T cell receptor beta chains were all read from a single sample in a study of T cells in Graves' hyperthyroidism and ophthalmopathy. RNA transcripts were the template for amplifying TCR beta CDR3 regions. A first-round RT-PCR of the TCR CDR3 used the HTBI primer set. TCRdb re-analysed the multiplex PCR reads in MiXCR, keeping a single row per CDR3 protein. The table includes 250,000 to 300,000 distinct CDR3 sequences, about 13% detected once. Sequencing was done on a sample of blood. These receptors all stem from a woman between 40 and 55 years old with Graves' hyperthyroidism.

This clonotype has ten or more counts. The rearrangement links TRBV5-1 to TRBJ2-2, with D possibly being TRBD1 (6 bases). V was shortened by 2 bases and J by 2 bases, with 13 bases between the two germline ends. There are 16 residues in the CDR3. Germline CDR1 reads SGHRS; CDR2 reads YFSETQ. The CDR3 loop reads CASSLQGRVNTGELFF. For the CDR3, the DNA is TGCGCCAGCAGCTTACAGGGTCGAGTAAACACCGGGGAGCTGTTTTTT.

J is TRBJ2-7 and V is TRBV14, with D perhaps TRBD1 (5 bases). The CDR3 is made up of 17 amino acids. V dropped 1 base and J dropped 5 bases, with 21 bases sitting between them. Per the germline V gene, CDR1 is SGHDN and CDR2 is FVKESK. CDR3 residues: CASSQAFSGRAKNEQYF. The CDR3, as DNA: TGTGCCAGCAGCCAAGCATTTAGTGGCAGGGCGAAGAACGAGCAGTACTTC.

By sample fraction, this clonotype is large. The chain recombines TRBV12-3 or TRBV12-4 with TRBJ1-5; TRBD1 might be the D (6 bases). V was shortened by 7 bases and J by 3 bases, with 10 bases between the two germline ends. This CDR3 contains 13 residues. Here the CDR3 reads CASTGQNNQPQHF. The DNA for the CDR3 is TGTGCCAGCACTGGACAGAACAATCAGCCCCAGCATTTT.

There are many counts of this clonotype. The rearrangement links TRBV11-3 to TRBJ2-1; 11 nucleotides agree with TRBD1. Germline V CDR1 and CDR2: SGHNT, YENEEA. V shed 5 bases and J 8 bases; nucleotides not matched to a gene: 20. The CDR3 is 19 residues long. Here the CDR3 reads CASSPGGQGGSWAIHEQFF. Here the CDR3 DNA reads TGTGCCAGCAGCCCTGGGGGACAGGGGGGATCTTGGGCCATCCATGAGCAGTTCTTC. Supplemented by reference TRBV11-3 and TRBJ2-1, the full variable domain reads EAGVVQSPRYKIIEKKQPVAFWCNPISGHNTLYWYLQNLGQGPELLIRYENEEAVDDSQLPKDRFSAERLKGVDSTLKIQPAELGDSAVYLCASSPGGQGGSWAIHEQFFGPGTRLTVL.

In this sample, this clonotype turned up many times. The chain recombines TRBV28 with TRBJ2-7, with TRBD2 as a possible D gene (6 bases). The V and J ends lost 3 bases and 3 bases respectively, with 9 bases between them. Germline CDR1 is MDHEN and CDR2 is SYDVKM. The CDR3 spans 13 residues. The CDR3 DNA follows: TGTGCCAGCAGTTTTTGGGGGGACTACGAGCAGTACTTC. It encodes CASSFWGDYEQYF.

This clonotype has at least ten counts. The chain is built from TRBV28 and TRBJ2-2, with 9 bases lining up with TRBD2. Looked up from germline, CDR1 is MDHEN and CDR2 is SYDVKM. This CDR3 comprises 16 residues. V gave up 10 bases and J gave up 4 bases; unmatched junction bases: 13. CDR3: CATGGPSGIATGELFF. CDR3 bases: TGTGCCACTGGAGGCCCTAGCGGGATCGCCACCGGGGAGCTGTTTTTT.

In this sample, this clonotype turned up many times. The chain is built from TRBV12-3 or TRBV12-4 and TRBJ1-1; weak D call: TRBD1 (6 bases). Trimming removed 6 bases at V and 3 bases at J, with 14 bases between. The CDR3 is 14 amino acids. The CDR3 loop reads CASSAREGDTEAFF. In DNA, the CDR3 is TGTGCCAGCAGCGCGAGGGAGGGGGACACTGAAGCTTTCTTT.

To note about this clonotype: One end of the junction varies from germline; a read error may be responsible. The chain uses TRBV7-2 and TRBJ2-2, with D possibly matching TRBD2 (5 bases). The CDR3 has 15 amino acids. The germline V gene has CDR1 SGHTA and CDR2 FQGNSA. CDR3 protein: CASSLGASETGELSF. In DNA form, the CDR3 reads TGTGCCAGCAGCTTAGGAGCATCAGAAACCGGGGAGCTGTCTTTT. The whole variable domain, filled in from reference TRBV7-2 and TRBJ2-2, reads GAGVSQSPSNKVTEKGKDVELRCDPISGHTALYWYRQSLGQGLEFLIYFQGNSAPDKSGLPSDRFSAERTGGSVSTLTIQRTQQEDSAVYLCASSLGASETGELSFGEGSRLTVL.